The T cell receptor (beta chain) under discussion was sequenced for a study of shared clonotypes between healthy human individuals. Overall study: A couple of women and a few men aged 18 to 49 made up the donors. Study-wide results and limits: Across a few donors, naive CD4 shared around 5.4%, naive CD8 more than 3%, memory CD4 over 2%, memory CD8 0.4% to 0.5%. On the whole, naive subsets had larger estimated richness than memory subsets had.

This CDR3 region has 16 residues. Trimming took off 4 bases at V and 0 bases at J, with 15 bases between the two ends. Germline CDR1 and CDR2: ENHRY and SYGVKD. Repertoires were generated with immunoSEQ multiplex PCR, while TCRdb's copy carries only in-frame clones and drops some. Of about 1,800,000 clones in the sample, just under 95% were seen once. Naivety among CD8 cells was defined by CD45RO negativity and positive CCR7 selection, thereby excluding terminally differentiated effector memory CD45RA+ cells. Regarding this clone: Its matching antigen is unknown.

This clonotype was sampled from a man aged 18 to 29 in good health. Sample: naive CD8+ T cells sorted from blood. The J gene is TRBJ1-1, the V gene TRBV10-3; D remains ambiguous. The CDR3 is CAISAYSDPLNTEAFF. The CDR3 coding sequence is TGTGCCATCAGTGCTTACAGCGACCCATTGAACACTGAAGCTTTCTTT.